The next 22 T cell receptor beta chains were all read from a single sample in a study of OX40 agonist ivuxolimab in advanced cancers. This table comes from immunoSEQ multiplex PCR, and its TCRdb copy is limited to in-frame clones, with some not included. The repertoire has more than 60,000 clones, about 94% of them found once; the top ten carry approximately 15%. Sequencing was performed on CD4+ or CD8+ T cells sorted from blood, taken in a trial of the OX40 agonist ivuxolimab. These receptors originate from an adult with an advanced solid tumor such as melanoma, head and neck, liver or kidney cancer.

The rearrangement links TRBV19 to TRBJ2-7; D gene ambiguous. The V end was cut by 5 bases, the J end by 3 bases, with 11 bases between. Germline loops: CDR1 LNHDA, CDR2 SQIVND (reference sequence). CDR3 length: 13 amino acids. The CDR3 DNA reads TGTGCCAGTAGTTCTACAGCCTTCTACGAGCAGTACTTC. Its protein is CASSSTAFYEQYF.

The V call is TRBV7-2, the J call TRBJ2-7; D remains unclear. The CDR3 length is 14 residues. The V and J ends lost 1 base and 2 bases respectively, with 9 bases between them. Germline loops: CDR1 SGHTA, CDR2 FQGNSA. CDR3 residues: CASSLVDFTYEQYF. CDR3 DNA: TGTGCCAGCAGCTTAGTAGACTTCACCTACGAGCAGTACTTC. Combining the CDR3 with reference TRBV7-2 and TRBJ2-7 gives the whole variable domain GAGVSQSPSNKVTEKGKDVELRCDPISGHTALYWYRQSLGQGLEFLIYFQGNSAPDKSGLPSDRFSAERTGGSVSTLTIQRTQQEDSAVYLCASSLVDFTYEQYFGPGTRLTVT.

The chain combines TRBV10-3 with TRBJ1-1; the D gene is possibly TRBD1 (5 bases). With 6 bases removed from V and 2 bases from J, the gap between germline ends came to 19 bases. The CDR3 length is 16 residues. Germline V gene data show CDR1 as ENHRY and CDR2 as SYGVKD. CDR3 bases: TGTGCCATCAGAGAAACTACGACAGCGCCAAACACTGAAGCTTTCTTT. As protein: CAIRETTTAPNTEAFF.

V and J are TRBV9 and TRBJ1-1, with D perhaps matching TRBD1 (5 bases). The length of the CDR3 is 12 residues. The ends were cut back, 4 bases at V and 5 bases at J, with 9 bases in the middle. CDR1 is SGDLS, CDR2 YYNGEE, per germline. In nucleotides, the CDR3 is TGTGCCAGCAGCTGGGGACTTACTGAAGCTTTCTTT. Its protein is CASSWGLTEAFF.

Of note for this clone: A junction end diverges from the germline sequence, so it may reflect a read error. This rearrangement joins TRBV7-7 to TRBJ1-1, with D uncertain. The germline V gene encodes CDR1 SSHAT and CDR2 FNYEAQ (reference sequence). CDR3 length: 13 amino acids. CDR3 sequence: CASSLAMNTEAFF. The CDR3, as DNA: TGTGCTAGCAGCTTAGCTATGAACACTGAAGCTTTCTTT.

This clone was seen only once. V usage is TRBV15 and J usage is TRBJ2-7; TRBD2 aligns across 10 bases. In germline, CDR1 is LNHNV, CDR2 YYDKDF (reference sequence). The J segment lost 3 bases and the V segment lost 0 bases, leaving 5 bases of the junction unmatched. The CDR3 sequence is 16 residues long. In DNA, the CDR3 is TGTGCCACCAGCAGAGACGATAGCGGGGGGTACTACGAGCAGTACTTC. This codes for CATSRDDSGGYYEQYF.

The V call is TRBV7-5, the J call TRBJ1-3. TRBV7-5 is labeled a pseudogene. CDR3 length: 15 residues. The CDR3 DNA follows: TGTGCCAGCAGCTTAGGAGGGTACTCTGGAAACACCATATATTTT. It codes for CASSLGGYSGNTIYF.

This clone was counted a few times. The gene calls are TRBV4-1 and TRBJ1-1; tentatively, D is TRBD1 (6 bases). This CDR3 has 16 residues. CDR1 and CDR2 (germline): MGHRA, YSYEKL. V was pared by 1 base and J by 5 bases, with 17 bases between. CDR3 loop: CASSQVETGRKTEAFF. CDR3 in DNA: TGCGCCAGCAGCCAAGTGGAGACAGGACGGAAGACTGAAGCTTTCTTT.

V and J are TRBV11-2 and TRBJ2-1, with D possibly TRBD1 on 6 matching bases. The CDR3 is 13 amino acids. V gave up 1 base and J gave up 10 bases, with 11 bases separating them. Per germline, CDR1 SGHAT and CDR2 FQNNGV. The CDR3 loop reads CASSLGTDREQFF. The CDR3 DNA reads TGTGCCAGCAGCTTAGGGACAGACCGAGAGCAGTTCTTC.

This clone was found once. The J gene is TRBJ2-1, the V gene TRBV30, with 9 bases lining up with TRBD2. The CDR3 spans 14 residues. The germline CDR1 and CDR2 sequences are GTSNPN and SVGIG (reference sequence). Trimming removed 2 bases from V and 9 bases from J; junction bases left unmatched: 8. The CDR3: CAWSRGGRAVEQFF. CDR3 bases: TGTGCCTGGAGTCGGGGCGGGAGGGCCGTTGAGCAGTTCTTC.

The chain couples TRBV19 to TRBJ2-2; TRBD1 is a possible D gene (5 bases). The germline V gene has CDR1 LNHDA and CDR2 SQIVND (reference sequence). The V end was cut by 6 bases, the J end by 1 base, with 12 bases between. The CDR3 covers 15 residues. The CDR3 spells CASSPDRLNTGELFF. The DNA of the CDR3 is TGTGCCAGTAGCCCCGACAGATTGAACACCGGGGAGCTGTTTTTT. The full variable domain, with the rest looked up from reference TRBV19 and TRBJ2-2, is DGGITQSPKYLFRKEGQNVTLSCEQNLNHDAMYWYRQDPGQGLRLIYYSQIVNDFQKGDIAEGYSVSREKKESFPLTVTSAQKNPTAFYLCASSPDRLNTGELFFGEGSRLTVL.

V is TRBV5-1 and J is TRBJ2-7; 11 bases fit TRBD1. CDR1 SGHRS and CDR2 YFSETQ come from the germline V gene. After removal of 5 bases from V and 7 bases from J, the junction contained 8 bases not matched to a gene. This CDR3 is built from 14 residues. The CDR3 sequence is CASSSGQGAGEQYF. CDR3 sequence (DNA): TGCGCCAGCAGTTCAGGACAGGGGGCTGGTGAGCAGTACTTC.

Remarks on this clone: The junction departs from germline at one end; a sequencing error may be responsible. The chain combines TRBV7-7 with TRBJ2-2, with 10 bases that match TRBD2. CDR3 size: 16 residues. In germline, CDR1 is SSHAT, CDR2 FNYEAQ (reference sequence). CDR3 coding DNA: TGTGCTAGCAGCCCAGGGGGGCTAGCGGGAGCCGGGGAGCTGTTTTTT. It translates to CASSPGGLAGAGELFF.

This clone was counted a few times. The sample carries other DNA sequences with the same CDR3. The V and J genes are TRBV5-6 and TRBJ1-1, with D hard to call. This CDR3 has 13 residues. V gave up 0 bases and J gave up 2 bases, with 5 bases separating them. Germline loops: CDR1 SGHDT, CDR2 YYEEEE. The CDR3 region is CASSLGGNTEAFF. CDR3 sequence (DNA): TGTGCCAGCAGCTTGGGGGGAAACACTGAAGCTTTCTTT.

The CDR3 DNA reads as TGTGCCAGCAGCTTTGAGAGTCGGGGGGCAATGGGTGAGCAGTTCTTC. This codes for CASSFESRGAMGEQFF. This chain links TRBV5-6 with TRBJ2-1, with D possibly TRBD2 on 7 matching bases. The germline V gene encodes CDR1 SGHDT and CDR2 YYEEEE. CDR3 length: 16 amino acids. Between the trimmed V and J ends, which lost 2 bases and 9 bases, there was a span of 21 bases.

The chain uses TRBV4-2 and TRBJ2-7, with D unresolved. Germline assignment: CDR1 LGHNA and CDR2 YNFKEQ. With 1 base removed from V and 1 base from J, the gap between germline ends came to 14 bases. The length of the CDR3 is 16 residues. Here the CDR3 DNA reads TGTGCCAGCAGCCAAGTGCGGTTGAAGGGATCCTACGAGCAGTACTTC. It yields the protein CASSQVRLKGSYEQYF.

The chain carries TRBV11-3 and TRBJ1-2; 7 nucleotides align to TRBD1. After removal of 0 bases from V and 4 bases from J, the junction contained 11 bases not matched to a gene. Germline V lookup: CDR1 SGHNT, CDR2 YENEEA. CDR3 length: 17 amino acids. The CDR3 here is CASSLEYKKDRSYGYTF. CDR3 nucleotide sequence: TGTGCCAGCAGCTTAGAGTACAAAAAGGACAGGAGCTATGGCTACACCTTC.

V gene TRBV6-5 combines with J gene TRBJ1-6; D gene unclear. With 6 bases removed from V and 8 bases from J, the gap between germline ends came to 14 bases. The CDR3 is 14 residues long. Germline CDR1 MNHEY, CDR2 SVGAGI. The CDR3 DNA reads as TGTGCCAGCAGCTCATCCCTTGGCGATTCACCCCTCCACTTT. Translation gives CASSSSLGDSPLHF.

The J gene is TRBJ1-1, the V gene TRBV7-7; no definite D call. The germline V gene encodes CDR1 SSHAT and CDR2 FNYEAQ (reference sequence). V was shortened by 1 base and J by 4 bases, with 7 bases between the two germline ends. This CDR3 spans 13 amino acids. Here the CDR3 DNA reads TGTGCCAGCAGCTTAGGTTGGGGCACTGAAGCTTTCTTT. This gives the protein CASSLGWGTEAFF.

The chain combines TRBV19 with TRBJ2-1; possible D gene TRBD2, 5 bases. There are 11 residues in the CDR3. CDR1 and CDR2 (germline): LNHDA, SQIVND (reference sequence). Trimming cost V 10 bases and J 8 bases, with 12 bases left between them. CDR3 nucleotides: TGTGCCACCGTTTGGGGAGATGAGCAGTTCTTC. Its translation is CATVWGDEQFF.

The chain carries TRBV9 and TRBJ1-1; TRBD1 agrees at 7 bases. The CDR3 has 14 residues. From germline, CDR1 is SGDLS and CDR2 YYNGEE. V gave up 3 bases and J gave up 5 bases; unmatched junction bases: 7. The DNA for the CDR3 is TGTGCCAGCAGCGAACAGGGGCGAGGGACTGAAGCTTTCTTT. Protein: CASSEQGRGTEAFF.

The chain has TRBV29-1 and TRBJ1-1; D uncertain. This CDR3 has 10 amino acids. Germline lookup yields CDR1 SQVTM and CDR2 ANQGSEA. Trimming took 4 bases from V and 3 from J, leaving 3 bases between them. The DNA for the CDR3 is TGCAGCGTTGTGGACACTGAAGCTTTCTTT. It encodes CSVVDTEAFF.